The clone carrying this TCR beta chain appeared a single time. The target antigen is unknown. The CDR3 is made up of 16 amino acids. Looked up from germline, CDR1 is MNHEY and CDR2 is SMNVEV (reference sequence). Trimming took 5 bases from V and 7 from J; bases not matched to a gene: 12. Use of 60 Vbeta and 13 Jbeta primers characterized the PCR. Using immunoSEQ multiplex PCR, the repertoire was profiled, and TCRdb retains in-frame clones only, with some absent. Of some 140,000 clones listed, about three quarters were seen once; the top ten hold 1.3%. This entry belongs to a study of cytomegalovirus exposure and HLA in healthy donors. Study outcomes and limitations: Accurate prediction of most subjects' HLA-A and HLA-B alleles from TCR beta sequences was reported.

Sequencing was performed on PBMCs. The chain uses TRBV27 and TRBJ2-2; 8 bases fit TRBD2. This TCR came from a woman in her 40s in good health and CMV-seronegative. This chain's CDR3 is CASSQREVAGFGELFF. The CDR3 DNA reads as TGTGCCAGCAGTCAACGGGAAGTAGCGGGGTTCGGGGAGCTGTTTTTT.